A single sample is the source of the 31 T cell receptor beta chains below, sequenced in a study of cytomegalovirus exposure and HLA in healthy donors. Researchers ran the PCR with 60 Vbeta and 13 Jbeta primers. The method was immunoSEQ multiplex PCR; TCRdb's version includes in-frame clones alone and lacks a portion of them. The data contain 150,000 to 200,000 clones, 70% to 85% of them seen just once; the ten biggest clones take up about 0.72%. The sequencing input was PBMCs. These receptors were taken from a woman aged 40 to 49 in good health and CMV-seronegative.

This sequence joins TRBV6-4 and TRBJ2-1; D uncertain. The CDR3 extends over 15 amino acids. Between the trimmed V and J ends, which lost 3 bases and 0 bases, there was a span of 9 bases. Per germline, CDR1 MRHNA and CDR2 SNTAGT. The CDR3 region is CASSEQSISYNEQFF. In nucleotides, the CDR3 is TGTGCCAGCAGTGAACAGTCTATCTCCTACAATGAGCAGTTCTTC.

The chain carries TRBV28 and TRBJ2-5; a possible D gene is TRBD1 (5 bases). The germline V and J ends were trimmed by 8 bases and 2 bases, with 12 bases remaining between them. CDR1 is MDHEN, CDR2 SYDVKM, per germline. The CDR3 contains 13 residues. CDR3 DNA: TGTGCCAGCGGTTCGACAGTTCAAGAGACCCAGTACTTC. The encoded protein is CASGSTVQETQYF.

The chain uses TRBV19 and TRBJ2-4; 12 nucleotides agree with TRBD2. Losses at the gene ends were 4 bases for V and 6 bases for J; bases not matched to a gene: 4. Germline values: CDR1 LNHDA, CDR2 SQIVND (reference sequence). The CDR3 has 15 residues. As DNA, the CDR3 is TGTGCCAGTAGTACTAGCGGGGGGGCCCTAAACATTCAGTACTTC. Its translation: CASSTSGGALNIQYF.

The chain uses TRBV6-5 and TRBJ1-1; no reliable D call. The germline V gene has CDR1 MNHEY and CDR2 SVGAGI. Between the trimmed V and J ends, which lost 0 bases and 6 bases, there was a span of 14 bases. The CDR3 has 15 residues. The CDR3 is CASSYSRVSSAEAFF. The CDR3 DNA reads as TGTGCCAGCAGTTACTCGAGGGTATCGTCAGCTGAAGCTTTCTTT.

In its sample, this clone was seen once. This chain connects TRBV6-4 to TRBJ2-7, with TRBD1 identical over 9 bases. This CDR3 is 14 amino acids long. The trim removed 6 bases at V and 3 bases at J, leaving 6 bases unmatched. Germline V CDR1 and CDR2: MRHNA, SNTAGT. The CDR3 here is CASSLDRGNYEQYF. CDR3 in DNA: TGTGCCAGCAGCCTGGACAGGGGCAACTACGAGCAGTACTTC.

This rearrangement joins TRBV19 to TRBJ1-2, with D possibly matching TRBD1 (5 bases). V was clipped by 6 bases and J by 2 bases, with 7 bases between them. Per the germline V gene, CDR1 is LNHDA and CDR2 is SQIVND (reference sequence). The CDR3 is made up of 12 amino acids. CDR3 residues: CASRGRNYGYTF. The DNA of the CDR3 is TGTGCCAGTAGGGGGCGCAACTATGGCTACACCTTC.

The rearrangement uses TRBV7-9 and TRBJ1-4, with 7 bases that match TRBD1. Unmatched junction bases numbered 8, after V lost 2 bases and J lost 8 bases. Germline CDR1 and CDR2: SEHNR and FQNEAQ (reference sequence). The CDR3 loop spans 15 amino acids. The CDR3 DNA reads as TGTGCCAGCAGCTTAATCGGGACAGCTCAGGAAAAACTGTTTTTT. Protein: CASSLIGTAQEKLFF.

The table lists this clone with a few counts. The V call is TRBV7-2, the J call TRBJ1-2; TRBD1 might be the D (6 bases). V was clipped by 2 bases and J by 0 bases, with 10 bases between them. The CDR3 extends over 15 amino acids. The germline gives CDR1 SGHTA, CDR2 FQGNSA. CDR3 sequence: CASSLRDIPNYGYTF. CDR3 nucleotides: TGTGCCAGCAGCTTACGGGACATACCTAACTATGGCTACACCTTC.

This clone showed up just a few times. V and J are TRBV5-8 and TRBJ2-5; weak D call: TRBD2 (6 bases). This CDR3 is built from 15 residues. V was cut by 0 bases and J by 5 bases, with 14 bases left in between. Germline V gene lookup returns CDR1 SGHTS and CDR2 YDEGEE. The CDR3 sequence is CASSLGRRDWETQYF. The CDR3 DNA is TGTGCCAGCAGCTTGGGAAGGAGGGATTGGGAGACCCAGTACTTC.

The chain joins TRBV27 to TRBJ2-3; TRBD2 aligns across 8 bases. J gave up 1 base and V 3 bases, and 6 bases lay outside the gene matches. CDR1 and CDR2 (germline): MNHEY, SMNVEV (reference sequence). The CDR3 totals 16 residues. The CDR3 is CASSFPGGLRTDTQYF. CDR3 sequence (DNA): TGTGCCAGCAGTTTCCCGGGAGGGTTACGCACAGATACGCAGTATTTT.

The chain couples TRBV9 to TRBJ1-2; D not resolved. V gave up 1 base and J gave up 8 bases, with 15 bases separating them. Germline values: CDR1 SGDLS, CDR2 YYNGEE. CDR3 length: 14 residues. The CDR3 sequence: CASSVSGNSVGYTF. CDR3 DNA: TGTGCCAGCAGCGTATCGGGAAACTCAGTCGGCTACACCTTC. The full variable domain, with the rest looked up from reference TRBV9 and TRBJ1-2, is DSGVTQTPKHLITATGQRVTLRCSPRSGDLSVYWYQQSLDQGLQFLIQYYNGEERAKGNILERFSAQQFPDLHSELNLSSLELGDSALYFCASSVSGNSVGYTFGSGTRLTVV.

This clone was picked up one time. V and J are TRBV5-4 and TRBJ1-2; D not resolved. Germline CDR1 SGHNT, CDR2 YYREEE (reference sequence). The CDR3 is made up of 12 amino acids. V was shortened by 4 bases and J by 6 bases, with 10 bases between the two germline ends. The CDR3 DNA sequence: TGTGCCAGCAGCGCCCCGGTGAATGGCTACACCTTC. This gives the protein CASSAPVNGYTF.

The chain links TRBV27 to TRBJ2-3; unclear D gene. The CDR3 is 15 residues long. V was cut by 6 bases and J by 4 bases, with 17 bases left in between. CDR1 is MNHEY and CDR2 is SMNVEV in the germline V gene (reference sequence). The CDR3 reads CASSSRTENPDTQYF. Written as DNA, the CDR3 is TGTGCCAGCAGCAGTCGTACAGAAAACCCAGATACGCAGTATTTT.

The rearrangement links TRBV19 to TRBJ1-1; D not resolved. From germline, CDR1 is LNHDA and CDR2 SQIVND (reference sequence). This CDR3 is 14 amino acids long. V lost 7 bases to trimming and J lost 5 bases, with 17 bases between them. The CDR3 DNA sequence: TGTGCCAGTATCCCCAGAGGGCTCGGAACTGAAGCTTTCTTT. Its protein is CASIPRGLGTEAFF.

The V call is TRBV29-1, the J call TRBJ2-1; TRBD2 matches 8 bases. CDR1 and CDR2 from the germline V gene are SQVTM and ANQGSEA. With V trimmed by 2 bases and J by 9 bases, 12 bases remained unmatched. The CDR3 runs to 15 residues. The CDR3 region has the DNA TGCAGCGTTGAACAGGGCGGGAGGACCTTTGGTGAGCAGTTCTTC. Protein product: CSVEQGGRTFGEQFF.

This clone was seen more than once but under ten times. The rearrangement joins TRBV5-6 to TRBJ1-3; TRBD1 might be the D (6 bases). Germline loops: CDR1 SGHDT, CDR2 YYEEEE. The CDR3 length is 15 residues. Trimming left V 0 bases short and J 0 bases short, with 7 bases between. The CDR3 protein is CASSLEGGSGNTIYF. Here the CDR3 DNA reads TGTGCCAGCAGCTTGGAAGGGGGCTCTGGAAACACCATATATTTT.

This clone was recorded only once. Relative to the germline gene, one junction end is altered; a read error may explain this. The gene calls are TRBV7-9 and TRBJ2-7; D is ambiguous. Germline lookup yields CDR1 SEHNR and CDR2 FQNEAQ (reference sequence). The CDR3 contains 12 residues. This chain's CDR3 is CSSSLDLYEQYF. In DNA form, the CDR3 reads TGTTCCAGCAGCTTAGATCTATACGAGCAGTACTTC. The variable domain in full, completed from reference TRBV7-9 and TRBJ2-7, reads DTGVSQNPRHKITKRGQNVTFRCDPISEHNRLYWYRQTLGQGPEFLTYFQNEAQLEKSRLLSDRFSAERPKGSFSTLEIQRTEQGDSAMYLCSSSLDLYEQYFGPGTRLTVT.

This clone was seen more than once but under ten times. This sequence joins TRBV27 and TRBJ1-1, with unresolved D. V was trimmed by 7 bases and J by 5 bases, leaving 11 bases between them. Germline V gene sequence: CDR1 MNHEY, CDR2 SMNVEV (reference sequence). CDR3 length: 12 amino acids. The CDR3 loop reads CASMERGTEAFF. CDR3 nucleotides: TGTGCCAGCATGGAACGGGGAACTGAAGCTTTCTTT.

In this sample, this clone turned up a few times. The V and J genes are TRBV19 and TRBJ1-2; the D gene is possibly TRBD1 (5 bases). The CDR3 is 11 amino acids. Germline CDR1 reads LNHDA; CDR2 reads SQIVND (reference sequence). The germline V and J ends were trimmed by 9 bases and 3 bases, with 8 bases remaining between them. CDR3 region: CASQGYYGYTF. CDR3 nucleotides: TGTGCCAGCCAGGGTTACTATGGCTACACCTTC.

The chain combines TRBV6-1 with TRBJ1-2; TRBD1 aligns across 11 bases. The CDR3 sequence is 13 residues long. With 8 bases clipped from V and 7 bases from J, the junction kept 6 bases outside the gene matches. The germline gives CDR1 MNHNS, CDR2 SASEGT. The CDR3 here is CASSHGTGGGYTF. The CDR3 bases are TGTGCCAGCTCCCACGGGACAGGGGGTGGCTACACCTTC.

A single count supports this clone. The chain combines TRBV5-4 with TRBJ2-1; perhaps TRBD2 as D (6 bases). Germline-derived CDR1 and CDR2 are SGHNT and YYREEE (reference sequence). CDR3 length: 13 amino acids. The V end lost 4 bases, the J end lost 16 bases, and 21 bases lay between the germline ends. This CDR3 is CASSPGPRERGFF. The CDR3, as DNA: TGTGCCAGCAGCCCTGGCCCACGGGAGCGAGGCTTCTTC.

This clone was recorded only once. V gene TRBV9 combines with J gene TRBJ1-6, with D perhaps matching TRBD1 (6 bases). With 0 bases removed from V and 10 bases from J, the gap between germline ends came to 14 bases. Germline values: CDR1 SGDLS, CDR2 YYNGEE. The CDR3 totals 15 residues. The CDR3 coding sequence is TGTGCCAGCAGCGTAGCTACGGGGGGCTCATCACCCCTCCACTTT. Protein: CASSVATGGSSPLHF.

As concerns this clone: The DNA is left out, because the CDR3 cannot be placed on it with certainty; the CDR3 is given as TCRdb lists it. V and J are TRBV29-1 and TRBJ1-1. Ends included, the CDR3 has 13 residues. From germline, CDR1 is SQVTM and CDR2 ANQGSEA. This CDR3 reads CSVEVGRGTEASF.

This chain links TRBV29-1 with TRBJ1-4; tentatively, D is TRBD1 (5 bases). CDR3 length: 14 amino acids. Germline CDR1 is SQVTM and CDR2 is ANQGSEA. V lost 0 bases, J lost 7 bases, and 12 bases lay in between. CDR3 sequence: CSVEEDTGGEKLFF. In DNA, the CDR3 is TGCAGCGTTGAAGAGGACACCGGGGGTGAAAAACTGTTTTTT.

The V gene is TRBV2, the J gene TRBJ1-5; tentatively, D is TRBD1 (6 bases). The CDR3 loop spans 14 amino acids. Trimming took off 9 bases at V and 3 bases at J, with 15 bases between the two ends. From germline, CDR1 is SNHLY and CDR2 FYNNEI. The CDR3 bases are TGTGCCAGTTCCCGGGACACTTACAATCAGCCCCAGCATTTT. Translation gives CASSRDTYNQPQHF.

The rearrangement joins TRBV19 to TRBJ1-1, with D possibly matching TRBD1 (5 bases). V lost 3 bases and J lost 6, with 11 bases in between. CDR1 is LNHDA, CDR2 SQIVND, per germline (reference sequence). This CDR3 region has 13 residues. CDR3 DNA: TGTGCCAGTAGTATTTCGGGGGGTGCTGAAGCTTTCTTT. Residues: CASSISGGAEAFF.

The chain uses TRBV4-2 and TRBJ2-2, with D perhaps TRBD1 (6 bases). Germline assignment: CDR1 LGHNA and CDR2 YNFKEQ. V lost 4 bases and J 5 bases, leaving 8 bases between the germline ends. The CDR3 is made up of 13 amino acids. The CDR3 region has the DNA TGTGCCAGCAGCCCTACAGGGACCGGGGAGCTGTTTTTT. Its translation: CASSPTGTGELFF.

The chain's CDR3 is CASSQDPLAGRETQYF. CDR3 bases: TGCGCCAGCAGCCAAGACCCACTAGCGGGACGGGAGACCCAGTACTTC. The rearrangement links TRBV4-3 to TRBJ2-5; TRBD2 matches at 10 bases. The trim removed 0 bases at V and 5 bases at J, leaving 6 bases unmatched. The CDR3 sequence is 16 residues long. Germline V gene sequence: CDR1 LGHNA, CDR2 YSLEER.

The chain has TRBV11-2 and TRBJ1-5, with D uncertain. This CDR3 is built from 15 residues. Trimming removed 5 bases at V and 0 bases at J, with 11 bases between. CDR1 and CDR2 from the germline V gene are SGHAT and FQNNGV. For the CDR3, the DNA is TGTGCCAGCAGCGAACACCCATATAGCAATCAGCCCCAGCATTTT. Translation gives CASSEHPYSNQPQHF. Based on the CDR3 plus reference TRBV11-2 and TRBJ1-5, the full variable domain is EAGVAQSPRYKIIEKRQSVAFWCNPISGHATLYWYQQILGQGPKLLIQFQNNGVVDDSQLPKDRFSAERLKGVDSTLKIQPAKLEDSAVYLCASSEHPYSNQPQHFGDGTRLSIL.

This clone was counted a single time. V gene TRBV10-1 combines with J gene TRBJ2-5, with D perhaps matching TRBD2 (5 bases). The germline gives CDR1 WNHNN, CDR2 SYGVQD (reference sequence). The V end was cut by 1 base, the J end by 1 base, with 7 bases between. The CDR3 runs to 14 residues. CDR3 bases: TGCGCCAGCAGTGAGTTGGGGAGCCAAGAGACCCAGTACTTC. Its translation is CASSELGSQETQYF.

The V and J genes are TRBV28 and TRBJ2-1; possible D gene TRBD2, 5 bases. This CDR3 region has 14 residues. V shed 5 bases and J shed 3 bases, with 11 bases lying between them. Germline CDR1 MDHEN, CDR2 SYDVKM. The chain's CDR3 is CASSPTRDYNEQFF. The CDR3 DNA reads TGTGCCAGCAGTCCTACCCGGGACTACAATGAGCAGTTCTTC.